A selection of T cell receptor beta chains follows, all from one sample in a study of T cells in Graves' hyperthyroidism and ophthalmopathy. Via MiXCR, TCRdb re-called the multiplex PCR reads, giving one row per CDR3 protein. The data contain around 350,000 distinct CDR3 sequences, approximately 13% of them singletons. Sequencing used blood. The receptor source for this set is a young woman with Graves' hyperthyroidism. The CDR3 runs from the conserved cysteine through the conserved F or W. The order of the fields is CDR3 length, V gene, J gene, clone size, D gene, CDR3 protein, CDR3 DNA. The D gene is left open where the match is weak. For some rows the clone size is stated as once, few or many, or as a class when expanded; others skip it.

>14|TRBV10-3|TRBJ1-6|NA|NA
CAISELAGRSPLHF
TGTGCCATCAGTGAGCTGGCAGGGAGATCACCCCTCCACTTT
>13|TRBV25-1|TRBJ1-4|NA|NA
CASREVGNEKLFF
TGTGCCAGCAGGGAGGTGGGTAATGAAAAACTGTTTTTT
>13|TRBV2|TRBJ1-5|many|NA
CASRTPGGQPQHF
TGTGCCAGCAGGACCCCAGGAGGGCAGCCCCAGCATTTT
>12|TRBV27|TRBJ1-2|many|NA
CASSSTDYGYTF
TGTGCCAGCAGTTCAACCGACTATGGCTACACCTTC
>16|TRBV2|TRBJ2-2|many|NA
CASSEKVWPDTGELFF
TGTGCCAGCAGTGAAAAAGTTTGGCCAGACACCGGGGAGCTGTTTTTT
>13|TRBV6-5|TRBJ2-7|many|TRBD1
CASSYDRVREQYF
TGTGCCAGCAGTTACGACAGGGTCCGCGAGCAGTACTTC
>12|TRBV30|TRBJ1-1|NA|NA
CAWSQLNTEAFF
TGTGCCTGGAGTCAGCTGAACACTGAAGCTTTCTTT
>13|TRBV20-1|TRBJ1-1|many|NA
CSAQAQPNTEAFF
TGCAGTGCACAGGCACAGCCGAACACTGAAGCTTTCTTT
>15|TRBV20-1|TRBJ1-2|NA|TRBD1
CSAPGQGGGYYGYTF
TGCAGTGCTCCGGGACAGGGCGGGGGGTACTATGGCTACACCTTC
>14|TRBV3-1|TRBJ2-3|many|NA
CASSQDQASGTQYF
TGTGCCAGCAGCCAAGATCAAGCGAGCGGTACGCAGTATTTT
>14|TRBV18|TRBJ2-1|few|NA
CASSPSMSGNEQFF
TGTGCCAGCTCACCTTCAATGTCGGGGAATGAGCAGTTCTTC
>15|TRBV6-1|TRBJ2-5|few|TRBD1
CASSVAGGPVETQYF
TGTGCCAGCAGTGTAGCAGGGGGTCCGGTGGAGACCCAGTACTTC
>14|TRBV19|TRBJ1-5|NA|TRBD1
CASSIGRGREPQHF
TGTGCCAGTAGTATAGGCAGGGGGCGGGAGCCCCAGCATTTT
>13|TRBV7-3|TRBJ2-1|many|NA
CASSNKGVGEQFF
TGTGCCAGCAGCAACAAGGGTGTGGGGGAGCAGTTCTTC
>15|TRBV20-1|TRBJ2-1|many|NA
CSAPKTGRRYNEQFF
TGCAGTGCTCCTAAGACAGGGAGGAGATACAATGAGCAGTTCTTC
>13|TRBV27|TRBJ2-4|many|NA
CASSLWGGDIQYF
TGTGCCAGCAGTTTATGGGGTGGGGACATTCAGTACTTC
>17|TRBV7-2|TRBJ2-3|many|NA
CASSPNAGLQSTDTQYF
TGTGCCAGCAGCCCCAATGCCGGACTACAGAGCACAGATACGCAGTATTTT
>18|TRBV28|TRBJ2-5|many|TRBD1
CASSPSHAAGTDQETQYF
TGTGCCAGCAGTCCAAGTCACGCGGCCGGGACAGACCAAGAGACCCAGTACTTC
>12|TRBV5-1|TRBJ2-7|many|NA
CASSLGGAVQYF
TGCGCCAGCAGCTTGGGGGGAGCAGTGCAGTACTTC
>19|TRBV4-3|TRBJ2-1|many|TRBD2
CASSQDPTSGSVRYNEQFF
TGCGCCAGCAGCCAAGATCCAACTAGCGGGAGTGTAAGGTACAATGAGCAGTTCTTC
>16|TRBV28|TRBJ2-1|many|NA
CASAPEALGAYNEQFF
TGTGCCAGCGCCCCAGAGGCGTTAGGAGCCTACAATGAGCAGTTCTTC
>13|TRBV7-3|TRBJ2-2|NA|NA
CASSYGDPGELFF
TGTGCCAGCAGCTACGGGGATCCCGGGGAGCTGTTTTTT
>13|TRBV27|TRBJ2-7|many|NA
CASRPPSTGEQYF
TGTGCCAGCCGTCCCCCATCGACGGGCGAGCAGTACTTC
>13|TRBV6-1|TRBJ2-1|NA|NA
CASMPGTPNEQFF
TGTGCCAGCATGCCCGGGACACCCAATGAGCAGTTCTTC
>16|TRBV5-6|TRBJ2-6|NA|NA
CASRGLRSSGANVLTF
TGTGCCAGCAGGGGATTAAGGAGCTCTGGGGCCAACGTCCTGACTTTC
>14|TRBV9|TRBJ2-5|many|NA
CASSELGHGGTQYF
TGTGCCAGCAGCGAACTGGGGCACGGGGGGACCCAGTACTTC
>12|TRBV7-9|TRBJ2-3|many|NA
CASNEGRDTQYF
TGTGCCAGCAACGAGGGCCGAGATACGCAGTATTTT
>14|TRBV19|TRBJ1-2|NA|NA
CASSIPGANYGYTF
TGTGCCAGTAGTATCCCAGGGGCGAACTATGGCTACACCTTC